A selection of T cell receptor beta chains follows, all from one sample in a study of Graves' ophthalmopathy and Graves' hyperthyroidism. TCRdb re-derived calls from the multiplex PCR reads in MiXCR, one entry per CDR3 protein. The profile covers 300,000 to 450,000 distinct CDR3 sequences, with about 18% appearing a single time and 2.4% taken by the ten largest. The source material was peripheral blood. The receptor source for this set is an adult woman with stable Graves' hyperthyroidism. Both conserved end residues are part of each CDR3. D genes are given only for firm matches. The listing skips clone size in some rows; elsewhere it reads once, few, many or a size class.

CDR3nt,CDR3aa,abundance,d_gene,j_gene,v_gene
TGTGCCAGCAGCCCCGGGACCCGAGGGTACGAGCAGTACTTC,CASSPGTRGYEQYF,many,.,TRBJ2-7,TRBV6-5
TGTGCCAGCAGTTCGTATGGGACAGATCGATGGGCTTTCTTT,CASSSYGTDRWAFF,few,TRBD1,TRBJ1-1,TRBV28
TGTGCCAGCAGTGAAGACAGGGGGGCCTACGAGCAGTACTTC,CASSEDRGAYEQYF,few,TRBD1,TRBJ2-7,TRBV2
TGTGCCTGGAGTACTAGGGGTACTGAAGCTTTCTTT,CAWSTRGTEAFF,many,.,TRBJ1-1,TRBV30
TGTGCCAGCAGCTCGGACAGCGATGGGGAAGCTTTCTTT,CASSSDSDGEAFF,many,.,TRBJ1-1,TRBV7-3
TGTGCCAGCAGATCCGGGACTAGCTCCTACGAGCAGTACTTC,CASRSGTSSYEQYF,many,TRBD2,TRBJ2-7,TRBV27
TGTGCCAGCAGCTTGGGGTGGGCAGGGGAGACGAACACTGAAGCTTTCTTT,CASSLGWAGETNTEAFF,.,.,TRBJ1-1,TRBV7-6
TGTGCCAGCAGCTTAGGCGGGTCCCTGGGAGAGACCCAGTACTTC,CASSLGGSLGETQYF,many,.,TRBJ2-5,TRBV7-8
TGTGCCAGCAGCCAAGACCCTAGCGGGAGGGCCATTAGAGAGACCCAGTACTTC,CASSQDPSGRAIRETQYF,.,TRBD2,TRBJ2-5,TRBV4-2
TGTGCCAGCAAAGGATCGGATACTAACACCGGGGAGCTGTTTTTT,CASKGSDTNTGELFF,many,.,TRBJ2-2,TRBV2
TGTGCCAGCAGTTATGGCGGGGACCAAGAGACCCAGTACTTC,CASSYGGDQETQYF,many,.,TRBJ2-5,TRBV12-3/TRBV12-4
TGTGCCAGCAGTGAAACAGCGTACCAAGAGACCCAGTACTTC,CASSETAYQETQYF,.,.,TRBJ2-5,TRBV2
TGTGCCAGCAGCTTAAAATGGGCGCCTATAAGGGTTTACGAGCAGTACTTC,CASSLKWAPIRVYEQYF,many,.,TRBJ2-7,TRBV7-2
TGTGCCAGTAGTATCGGACTCACGAACGAGCAGTACTTC,CASSIGLTNEQYF,many,.,TRBJ2-7,TRBV19
TGTGCCAGCAGCTATGCAGACGGGGAGCTGTTTTTT,CASSYADGELFF,many,.,TRBJ2-2,TRBV7-8
TGCAGCGTTGCAGGGGGCGTTGGGATCCAAGAGACCCAGTACTTC,CSVAGGVGIQETQYF,many,TRBD1,TRBJ2-5,TRBV29-1
TGTGCCAGTAGTATAGATCGCGGCAATTCACGAGAGACCCAGTACTTC,CASSIDRGNSRETQYF,few,.,TRBJ2-5,TRBV19
TGTGCCAGCAGCTTAGCGGGACTAGCGGGAGGGGGGGAGACCCAGTACTTC,CASSLAGLAGGGETQYF,many,TRBD2,TRBJ2-5,TRBV7-2
TGTGCCAGCAGACCCACTCGTAGGGGGGAGCAGTACTTC,CASRPTRRGEQYF,many,.,TRBJ2-7,TRBV12-3/TRBV12-4
TGTGCCAGCAGTGGACAGTCGACAAATGGCTACACCTTC,CASSGQSTNGYTF,many,.,TRBJ1-2,TRBV6-1
TGTGCCAGCAGTTACCCACGGGGAGGAGTCTACGAGCAGTACTTC,CASSYPRGGVYEQYF,many,.,TRBJ2-7,TRBV6-5
TGCGCCAGCAGCCACCCGGGACTGAGGTTGACTGGAAACACCATATATTTT,CASSHPGLRLTGNTIYF,.,.,TRBJ1-3,TRBV4-1
TGCAGTGCCCCGGACATTTTGAACACTGAAGCTTTCTTT,CSAPDILNTEAFF,many,.,TRBJ1-1,TRBV20-1
TGTGCCAGCAGTTTCGGGCTCGGGGAGCTGTTTTTT,CASSFGLGELFF,few,.,TRBJ2-2,TRBV27
TGCAGCGTGCCGCGGGGGAACGCTAAGACCCAGTACTTC,CSVPRGNAKTQYF,many,TRBD2,TRBJ2-5,TRBV29-1
TGTGCTAGTGGGTCCCAGAGGGACAGCGTCTATGGCTACACCTTC,CASGSQRDSVYGYTF,once,TRBD1,TRBJ1-2,TRBV12-5
TGTGCCTGGAGTATTGGGACGAACTCCTACGAGCAGTACTTC,CAWSIGTNSYEQYF,.,.,TRBJ2-7,TRBV30
TGTGCCAGCAGCCAAGATGGCAGGGGCTATGGCTACACCTTC,CASSQDGRGYGYTF,few,.,TRBJ1-2,TRBV3-1
TGTGCTAGTGGTTTACTAGCGGGGTCCCAAGAGACCCAGTACTTC,CASGLLAGSQETQYF,many,TRBD2,TRBJ2-5,TRBV12-5
TGTGCCAGCAGCCCCAAGGCGGGATACGGTGGTGAAGCTTTCTTT,CASSPKAGYGGEAFF,.,.,TRBJ1-1,TRBV28
TGTGCCAGCAGCTCAGGACACTACGAGCTAGGAGGGGAGCTGTTTTTT,CASSSGHYELGGELFF,.,.,TRBJ2-2,TRBV7-3
TGCAGCGTTGCCCCAGGCGGAGGGTCGTCAACCGGGGAGCTGTTTTTT,CSVAPGGGSSTGELFF,.,.,TRBJ2-2,TRBV29-1